Sequencing of this T cell receptor (beta chain) was carried out in a study of post-analysis software for immune sequencing data. Study summary: Relapsing-remitting, secondary progressive and progressive-relapsing forms of multiple sclerosis all featured among disease courses.

Overall study results and limits: Five or six TRBV segments were more frequent in patients than controls; TRBV5-6, TRBV5-1 and TRBV20-1 belonged to this group.

The CDR3 contains 18 residues. Looked up from germline, CDR1 is SQVTM and CDR2 is ANQGSEA. Germline trimming cut 6 bases from V and 0 bases from J; bases unmatched to any gene: 14. Built from TCR beta cDNA, the libraries had unique molecular identifiers in them. One entry per CDR3 protein results from TCRdb running MiXCR on the PCR reads. The sample has about 460,000 distinct CDR3 sequences; nearly 45% are singletons. This clonotype was observed a few times. Its antigen remains unidentified. This receptor was obtained from a girl aged 5-17 years with multiple sclerosis. The material sequenced was blood. V gene TRBV29-1 combines with J gene TRBJ2-4; 10 positions agree with TRBD1. The CDR3 protein is CSVPRPWGQGLAKNIQYF. DNA of the CDR3: TGCAGCGTACCGCGTCCCTGGGGACAGGGGTTAGCCAAAAACATTCAGTACTTC.